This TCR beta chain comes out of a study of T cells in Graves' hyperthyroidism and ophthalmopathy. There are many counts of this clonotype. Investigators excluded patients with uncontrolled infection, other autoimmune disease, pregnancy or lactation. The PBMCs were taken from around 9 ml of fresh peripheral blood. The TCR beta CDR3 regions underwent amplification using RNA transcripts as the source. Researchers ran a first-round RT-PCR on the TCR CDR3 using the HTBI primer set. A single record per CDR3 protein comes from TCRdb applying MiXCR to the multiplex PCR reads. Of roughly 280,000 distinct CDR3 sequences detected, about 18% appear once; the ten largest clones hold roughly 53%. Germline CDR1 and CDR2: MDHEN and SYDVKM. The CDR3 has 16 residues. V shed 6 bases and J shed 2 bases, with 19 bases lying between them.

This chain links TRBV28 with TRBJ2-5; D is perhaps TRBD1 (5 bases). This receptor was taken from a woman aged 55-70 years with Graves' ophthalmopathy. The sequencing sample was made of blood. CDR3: CASSRYGAASQETQYF. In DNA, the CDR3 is TGTGCCAGCAGCCGCTATGGGGCAGCGTCTCAAGAGACCCAGTACTTC.